This T cell receptor beta chain comes out of a study of immune evolution from preneoplasia to lung adenocarcinoma. Here immunoSEQ multiplex PCR was the method, and the copy in TCRdb shows in-frame clones only, minus some. The data hold some 7,800 clones, with 82% observed a single time. Broader study findings: Normal lung had highest clonality; later lesions appeared denser, more diverse.

There are 14 residues in the CDR3. The V end was cut by 1 base, the J end by 3 bases, with 10 bases between. Germline V lookup: CDR1 GTSNPN, CDR2 SVGIG (reference sequence). Note on this clone: Antigen unknown.

Each case's diagnosis was confirmed by two pathologists on H&E. The V and J genes are TRBV30 and TRBJ1-5, with a weak D call TRBD1 (6 bases). The clonotype was recovered from a person aged 70 to 85 with lung adenocarcinoma. Source material: FFPE minimally invasive lung adenocarcinoma tissue. CDR3 DNA: TGTGCCTGGAGTGGAGGGGACAACAATCAGCCCCAGCATTTT. The encoded protein is CAWSGGDNNQPQHF.